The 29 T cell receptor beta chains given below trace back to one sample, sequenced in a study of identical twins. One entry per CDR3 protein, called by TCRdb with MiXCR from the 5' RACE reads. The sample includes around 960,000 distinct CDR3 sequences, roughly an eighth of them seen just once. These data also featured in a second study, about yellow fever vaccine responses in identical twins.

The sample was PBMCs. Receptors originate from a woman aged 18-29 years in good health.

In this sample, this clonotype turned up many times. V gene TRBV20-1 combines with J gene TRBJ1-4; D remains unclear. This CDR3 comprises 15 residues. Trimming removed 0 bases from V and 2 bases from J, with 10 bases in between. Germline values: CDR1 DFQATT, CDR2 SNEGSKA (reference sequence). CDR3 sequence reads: CSARDRLATNEKLFF. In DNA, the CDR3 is TGCAGTGCTAGAGATCGTTTGGCCACTAATGAAAAACTGTTTTTT.

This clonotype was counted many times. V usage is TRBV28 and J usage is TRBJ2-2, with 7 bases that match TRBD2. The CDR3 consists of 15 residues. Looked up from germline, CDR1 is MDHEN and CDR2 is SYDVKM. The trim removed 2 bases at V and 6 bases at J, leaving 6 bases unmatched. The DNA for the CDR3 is TGTGCCAGCAGTTTAAGGGGACTAACCCCCGGGGAGCTGTTTTTT. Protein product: CASSLRGLTPGELFF.

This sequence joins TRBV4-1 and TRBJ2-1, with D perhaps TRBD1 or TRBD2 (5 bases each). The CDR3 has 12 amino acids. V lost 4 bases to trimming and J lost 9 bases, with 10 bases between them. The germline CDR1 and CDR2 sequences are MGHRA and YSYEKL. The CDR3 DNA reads TGCGCCAGCAGCCCGCCTGGGGGTGAGCAGTTCTTC. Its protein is CASSPPGGEQFF.

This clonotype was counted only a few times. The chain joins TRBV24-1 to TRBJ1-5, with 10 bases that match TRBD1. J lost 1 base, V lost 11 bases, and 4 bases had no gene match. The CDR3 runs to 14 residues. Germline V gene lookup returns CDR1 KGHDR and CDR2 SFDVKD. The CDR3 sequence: CAIRDRGSNQPQHF. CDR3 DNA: TGTGCCATCCGGGACAGGGGAAGCAATCAGCCCCAGCATTTT.

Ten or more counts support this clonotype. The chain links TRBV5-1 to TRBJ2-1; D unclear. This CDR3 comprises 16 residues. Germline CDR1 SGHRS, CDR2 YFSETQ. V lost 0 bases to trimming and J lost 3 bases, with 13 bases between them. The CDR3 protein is CASSLETNILYNEQFF. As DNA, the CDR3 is TGCGCCAGCAGCTTGGAAACAAACATCCTCTACAATGAGCAGTTCTTC.

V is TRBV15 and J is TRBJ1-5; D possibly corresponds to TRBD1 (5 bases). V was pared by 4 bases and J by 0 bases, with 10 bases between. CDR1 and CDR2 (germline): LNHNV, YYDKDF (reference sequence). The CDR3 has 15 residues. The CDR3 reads CATSTGWNSNQPQHF. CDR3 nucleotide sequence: TGTGCCACCAGCACAGGGTGGAATAGCAATCAGCCCCAGCATTTT. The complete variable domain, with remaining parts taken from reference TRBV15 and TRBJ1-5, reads DAMVIQNPRYQVTQFGKPVTLSCSQTLNHNVMYWYQQKSSQAPKLLFHYYDKDFNNEADTPDNFQSRRPNTSFCFLDIRSPGLGDTAMYLCATSTGWNSNQPQHFGDGTRLSIL.

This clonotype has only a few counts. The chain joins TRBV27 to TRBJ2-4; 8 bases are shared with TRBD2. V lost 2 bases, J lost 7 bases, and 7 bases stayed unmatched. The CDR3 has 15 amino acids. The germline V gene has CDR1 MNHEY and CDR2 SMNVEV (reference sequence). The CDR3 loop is CASSLAGGGWNIQYF. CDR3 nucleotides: TGTGCCAGCAGTTTAGCGGGGGGAGGGTGGAACATTCAGTACTTC.

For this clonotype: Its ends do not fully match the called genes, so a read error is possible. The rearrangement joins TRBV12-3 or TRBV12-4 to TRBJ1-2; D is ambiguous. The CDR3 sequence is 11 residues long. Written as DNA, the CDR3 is TGTGCCAGCAGTGTTCCCCCTTCCGTAGCTTTC. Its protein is CASSVPPSVAF.

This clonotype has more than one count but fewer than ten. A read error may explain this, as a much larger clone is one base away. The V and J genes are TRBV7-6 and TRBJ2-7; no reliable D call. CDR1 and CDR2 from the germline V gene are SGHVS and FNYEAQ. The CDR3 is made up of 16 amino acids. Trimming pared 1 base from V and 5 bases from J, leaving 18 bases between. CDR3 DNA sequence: TGTGCCAGCAGCTTAGGGGTTCCAGGAACCCTAGACGAGCAGTACGTC. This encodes CASSLGVPGTLDEQYV.

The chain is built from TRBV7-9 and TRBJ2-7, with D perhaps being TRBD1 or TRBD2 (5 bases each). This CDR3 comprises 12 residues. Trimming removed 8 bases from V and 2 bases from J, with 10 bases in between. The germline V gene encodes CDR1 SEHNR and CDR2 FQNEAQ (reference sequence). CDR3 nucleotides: TGTGCCAGCGGTGGGGGTCCCTACGAGCAGTACGTC. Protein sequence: CASGGGPYEQYV.

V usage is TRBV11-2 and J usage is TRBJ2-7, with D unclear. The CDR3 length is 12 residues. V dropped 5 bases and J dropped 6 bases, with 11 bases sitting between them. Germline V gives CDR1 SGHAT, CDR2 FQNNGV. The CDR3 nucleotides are TGTGCCAGCAGCCACCCTCGAGCCGAGCAGTACTTC. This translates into CASSHPRAEQYF.

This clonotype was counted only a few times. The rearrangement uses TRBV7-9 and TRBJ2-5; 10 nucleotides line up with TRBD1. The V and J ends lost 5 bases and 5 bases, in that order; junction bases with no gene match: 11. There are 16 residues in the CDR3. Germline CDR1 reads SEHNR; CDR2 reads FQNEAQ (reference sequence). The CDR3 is CASSPGPGQGMETQYF. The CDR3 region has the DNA TGTGCCAGCAGCCCCGGACCGGGACAGGGGATGGAGACCCAGTACTTC.

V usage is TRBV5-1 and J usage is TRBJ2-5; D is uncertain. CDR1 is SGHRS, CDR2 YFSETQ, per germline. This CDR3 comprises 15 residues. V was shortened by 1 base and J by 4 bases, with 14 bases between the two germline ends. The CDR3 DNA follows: TGCGCCAGCAGCTTGAGGATGTTCAATGCAGAGACCCAGTACTTC. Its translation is CASSLRMFNAETQYF.

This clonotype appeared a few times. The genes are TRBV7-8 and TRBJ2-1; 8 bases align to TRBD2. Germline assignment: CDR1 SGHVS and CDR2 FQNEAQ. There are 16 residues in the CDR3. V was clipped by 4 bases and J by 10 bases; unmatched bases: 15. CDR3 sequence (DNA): TGTGCCAGCAGCTCCAGGGGTAGCGGGGCTCCTAAGGAGCAGTTCTTC. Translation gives CASSSRGSGAPKEQFF.

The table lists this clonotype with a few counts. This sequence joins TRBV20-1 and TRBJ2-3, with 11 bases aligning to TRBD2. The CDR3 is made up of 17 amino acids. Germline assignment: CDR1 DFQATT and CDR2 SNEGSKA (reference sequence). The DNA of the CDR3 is TGCAGCGCTCGTGGGGCTAGCGGGGGGAGGGGCACAGATACGCAGTATTTT. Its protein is CSARGASGGRGTDTQYF.

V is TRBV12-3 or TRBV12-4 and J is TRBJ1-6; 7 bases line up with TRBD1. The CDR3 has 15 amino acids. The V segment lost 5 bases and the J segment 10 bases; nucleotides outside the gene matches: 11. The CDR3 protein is CASSIGQAIGSPLHF. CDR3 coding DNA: TGTGCCAGCAGTATCGGACAGGCGATAGGGTCACCCCTCCACTTT.

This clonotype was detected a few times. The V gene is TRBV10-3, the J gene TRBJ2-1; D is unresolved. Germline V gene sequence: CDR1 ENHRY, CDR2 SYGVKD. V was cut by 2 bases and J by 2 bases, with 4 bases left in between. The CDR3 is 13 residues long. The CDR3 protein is CAISEVAYNEQFF. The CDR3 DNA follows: TGTGCCATCAGTGAGGTGGCCTACAATGAGCAGTTCTTC.

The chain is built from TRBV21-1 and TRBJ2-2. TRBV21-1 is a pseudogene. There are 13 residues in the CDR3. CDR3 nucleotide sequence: TGTGCCAGCAGCAAAGATAGAACCGGGGAGCTGTTTTTT. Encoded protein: CASSKDRTGELFF.

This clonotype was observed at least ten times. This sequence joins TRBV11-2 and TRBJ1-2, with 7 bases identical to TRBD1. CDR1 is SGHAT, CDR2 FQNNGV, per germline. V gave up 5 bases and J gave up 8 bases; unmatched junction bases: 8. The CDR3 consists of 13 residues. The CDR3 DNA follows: TGTGCCAGCAGCCCTACGCAGGGGGGAGGCTACACCTTC. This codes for CASSPTQGGGYTF. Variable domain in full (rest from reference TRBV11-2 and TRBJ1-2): EAGVAQSPRYKIIEKRQSVAFWCNPISGHATLYWYQQILGQGPKLLIQFQNNGVVDDSQLPKDRFSAERLKGVDSTLKIQPAKLEDSAVYLCASSPTQGGGYTFGSGTRLTVV.

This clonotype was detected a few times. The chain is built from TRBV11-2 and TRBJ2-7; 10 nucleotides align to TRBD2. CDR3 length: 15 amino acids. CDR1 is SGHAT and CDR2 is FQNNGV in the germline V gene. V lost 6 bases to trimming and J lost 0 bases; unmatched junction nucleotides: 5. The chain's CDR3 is CASRPTSGNSYEQYF. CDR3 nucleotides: TGTGCCAGCAGACCTACTAGCGGGAACTCCTACGAGCAGTACTTC.

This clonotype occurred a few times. CDR3 sequence (DNA): TGTGCCAGCAGCTTAACTTCAAGCGAGCAGTACTTC. This gives the protein CASSLTSSEQYF. V and J are TRBV7-9 and TRBJ2-7, with unresolved D. The ends were cut back, 2 bases at V and 6 bases at J, with 8 bases in the middle. The CDR3 spans 12 residues. Looked up from germline, CDR1 is SEHNR and CDR2 is FQNEAQ (reference sequence).

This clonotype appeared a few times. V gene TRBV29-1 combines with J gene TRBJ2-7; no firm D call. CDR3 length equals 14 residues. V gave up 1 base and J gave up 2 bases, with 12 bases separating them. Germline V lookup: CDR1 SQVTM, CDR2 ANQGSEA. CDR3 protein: CSVEGFGGTYEQYF. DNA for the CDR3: TGCAGCGTTGAAGGATTCGGCGGAACCTACGAGCAGTACTTC.

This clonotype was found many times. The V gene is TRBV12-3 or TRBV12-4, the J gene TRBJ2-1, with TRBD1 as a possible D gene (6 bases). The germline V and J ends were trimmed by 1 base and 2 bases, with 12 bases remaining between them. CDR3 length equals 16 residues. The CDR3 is CASSLDYWTAYNEQFF. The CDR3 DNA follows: TGTGCCAGCAGTTTAGATTATTGGACAGCCTACAATGAGCAGTTCTTC.

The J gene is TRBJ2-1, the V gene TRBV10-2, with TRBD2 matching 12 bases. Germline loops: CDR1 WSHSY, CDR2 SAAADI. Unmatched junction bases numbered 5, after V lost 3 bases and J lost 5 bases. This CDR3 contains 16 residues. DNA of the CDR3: TGCGCCAGCAGTGATTTGACTAGCGGGAGTCACAATGAGCAGTTCTTC. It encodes CASSDLTSGSHNEQFF.

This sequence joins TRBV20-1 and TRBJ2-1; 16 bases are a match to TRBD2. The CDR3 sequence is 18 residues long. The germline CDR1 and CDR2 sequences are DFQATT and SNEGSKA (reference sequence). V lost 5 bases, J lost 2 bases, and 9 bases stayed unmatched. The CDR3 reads CSAPSPGTSGRAYNEQFF. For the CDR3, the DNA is TGCAGTGCTCCATCCCCAGGGACTAGCGGGAGGGCCTACAATGAGCAGTTCTTC.

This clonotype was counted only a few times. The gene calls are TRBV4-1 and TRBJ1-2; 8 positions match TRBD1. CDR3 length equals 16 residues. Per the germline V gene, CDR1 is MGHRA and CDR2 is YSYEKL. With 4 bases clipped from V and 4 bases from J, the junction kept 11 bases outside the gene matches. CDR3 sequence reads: CASSRLVGQAPYGYTF. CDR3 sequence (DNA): TGCGCCAGCAGCCGCCTCGTGGGACAGGCGCCCTATGGCTACACCTTC.

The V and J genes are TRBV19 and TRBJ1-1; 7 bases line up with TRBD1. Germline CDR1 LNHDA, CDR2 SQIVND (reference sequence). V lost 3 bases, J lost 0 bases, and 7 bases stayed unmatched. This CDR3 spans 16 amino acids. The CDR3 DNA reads TGTGCCAGTAGTATCTTGGGGACAGCCTTGAACACTGAAGCTTTCTTT. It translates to CASSILGTALNTEAFF.

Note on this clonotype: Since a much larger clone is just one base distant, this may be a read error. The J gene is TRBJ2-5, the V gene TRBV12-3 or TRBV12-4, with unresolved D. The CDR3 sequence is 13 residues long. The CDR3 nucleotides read TGTGCCAGCAGGGGCGCTGGGCAGGAGACCAAGTACTTC. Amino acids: CASRGAGQETKYF.

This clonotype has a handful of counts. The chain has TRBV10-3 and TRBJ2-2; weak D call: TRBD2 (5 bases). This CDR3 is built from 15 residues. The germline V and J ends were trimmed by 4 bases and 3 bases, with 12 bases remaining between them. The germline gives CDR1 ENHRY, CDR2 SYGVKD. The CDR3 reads CAISGLKADTGELFF. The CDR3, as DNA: TGTGCCATCAGTGGTTTAAAAGCGGACACCGGGGAGCTGTTTTTT.